The T cell receptor beta chain described here comes from a study of vaccination effects on CD4 cells after COVID-19. Points from the study as a whole: Late in the post-vaccination period, infection-induced and vaccine-induced clones underwent marked clonal contraction. Nearly all vaccine-induced clones in healthy recipients recognized only SARS-CoV-2.

TCRdb's copy holds only in-frame clones and misses some; the assay was immunoSEQ multiplex PCR. Of fewer than 35,000 clones in the sample, around 85% were seen once. CDR3 length: 16 amino acids. CDR1 is LNHDA, CDR2 SQIVND, per germline (reference sequence). V lost 4 bases and J 4 bases, leaving 19 bases between the germline ends. Antigen-specific CD4+ T cells expanded by the ViraFEST assay with viral peptide pools were then sequenced. Subsequent to roughly 9 days of culture, CD4+ T cells were isolated. Either the BNT162b2 or mRNA-1273 vaccine was given to participants in two doses. In the vaccine recipients, nucleocapsid antibodies were negative and there was no prior SARS-CoV-2 infection. On this clone: Its antigen is unidentified.

The material was CD4+ T cells from PBMCs cultured with SARS-CoV-2 spike peptides, obtained after COVID-19 vaccination. This clonotype was sampled from a human donor who received a COVID-19 vaccine. Some clones in this sample may be carry-over from other donors' samples. The V and J genes are TRBV19 and TRBJ2-5, with D tentatively TRBD1 or TRBD2 (6 bases each). The CDR3 loop is CASSNRPTGAGETQYF. CDR3 in DNA: TGTGCCAGTAGTAACCGCCCGACGGGGGCGGGAGAGACCCAGTACTTC. The complete variable domain, with remaining parts taken from reference TRBV19 and TRBJ2-5, reads DGGITQSPKYLFRKEGQNVTLSCEQNLNHDAMYWYRQDPGQGLRLIYYSQIVNDFQKGDIAEGYSVSREKKESFPLTVTSAQKNPTAFYLCASSNRPTGAGETQYFGPGTRLLVL.